A selection of T cell receptor beta chains follows, all from one sample in a study of spatial heterogeneity in lung cancer. TCRdb re-derived calls from the 5' RACE reads in MiXCR, one entry per CDR3 protein. The sample lists a few thousand distinct CDR3 sequences; 6% to 7% were seen once. Sequencing was performed on normal lung tissue next to the tumor, taken at surgery. These receptors originate from a male donor with early-stage non-small cell lung cancer. Both conserved end residues are part of each CDR3. The D gene is left open where the match is weak. Size values are once, few and many counts, or a class for expanded clones, and some rows have none.

V gene	J gene	D gene	clone size	CDR3 protein	CDR3 DNA
TRBV7-7	TRBJ2-7	-	medium-sized	CASSQTDWPAEQYF	TGTGCTAGCAGCCAAACCGACTGGCCTGCCGAGCAGTACTTC
TRBV20-1	TRBJ1-1	-	medium-sized	CSASKGPDTEAFF	TGCAGTGCTAGTAAGGGACCGGACACTGAAGCTTTCTTT
TRBV5-5	TRBJ1-1	-	large	CASRRDLNTEAFF	TGTGCCAGCAGGCGTGATCTGAACACTGAAGCTTTCTTT
TRBV7-6	TRBJ2-7	-	-	CASSLGGPVAVNEQYF	TGTGCCAGCAGCTTAGGGGGGCCCGTGGCAGTAAATGAGCAGTACTTC
TRBV7-7	TRBJ1-1	-	medium-sized	CASSLQVNTEAFF	TGTGCTAGCAGCCTACAGGTGAACACTGAAGCTTTCTTT
TRBV7-6	TRBJ2-3	-	medium-sized	CASSFSTLGTDTQYF	TGTGCCAGCAGCTTCTCCACCCTAGGCACAGATACGCAGTATTTT
TRBV9	TRBJ2-1	-	large	CASSPEGGYYNEQFF	TGTGCCAGCAGCCCAGAGGGCGGGTACTACAATGAGCAGTTCTTC
TRBV2	TRBJ2-1	-	medium-sized	CASTRTLDLNNEQFF	TGTGCCAGCACCCGGACTCTGGATCTAAACAATGAGCAGTTCTTC
TRBV6-5	TRBJ2-1	TRBD2	medium-sized	CASSYSSGGAYNEQFF	TGTGCCAGCAGTTACAGTAGCGGGGGGGCCTACAATGAGCAGTTCTTC
TRBV6-2/TRBV6-3	TRBJ2-3	TRBD1	medium-sized	CASSPGQGEADTQYF	TGTGCCAGCAGTCCGGGACAGGGGGAGGCAGATACGCAGTATTTT
TRBV6-6	TRBJ2-7	-	medium-sized	CASSPDFDDEQYF	TGTGCCAGCAGTCCAGATTTTGATGACGAGCAGTACTTC
TRBV11-2	TRBJ1-3	-	medium-sized	CASSLGVGRGIGENTIYF	TGTGCCAGCAGCTTAGGGGTCGGAAGGGGAATTGGAGAAAACACCATATATTTT
TRBV29-1	TRBJ2-3	-	few	CSVGGDSTDTQYF	TGCAGCGTTGGGGGGGATAGCACAGATACGCAGTATTTT
TRBV6-1	TRBJ2-2	-	medium-sized	CASILGGELFF	-
TRBV5-1	TRBJ2-7	TRBD1	medium-sized	CASSLARGSGQGVLAYEQYF	TGCGCCAGCAGCTTGGCTCGAGGTTCGGGACAGGGGGTCCTTGCCTACGAGCAGTACTTC
TRBV6-2/TRBV6-3	TRBJ2-7	TRBD1	medium-sized	CASSYRPGGPYYEQYF	TGTGCCAGCAGTTATAGACCAGGGGGCCCATACTACGAGCAGTACTTC
TRBV7-2	TRBJ2-7	TRBD2	medium-sized	CASTLGLAGTYEQYF	TGTGCCAGCACCCTCGGACTAGCGGGTACCTACGAGCAGTACTTC
TRBV2	TRBJ2-7	-	-	CASRVEFFGEQYF	TGTGCCAGCAGGGTAGAGTTTTTCGGCGAGCAGTACTTC
TRBV7-3	TRBJ1-2	-	medium-sized	CASSLNSNYGYTF	TGTGCCAGCAGCTTAAACAGTAACTATGGCTACACCTTC
TRBV20-1	TRBJ2-7	-	medium-sized	CSARIGGTDYYEQYF	TGCAGTGCTAGAATAGGTGGGACGGATTACTACGAGCAGTACTTC
TRBV7-3	TRBJ2-5	-	medium-sized	CASSLLGGQETQYF	TGTGCCAGCAGCTTACTCGGCGGCCAAGAGACCCAGTACTTC
TRBV11-2	TRBJ2-5	-	medium-sized	CASSEGPAQYF	TGTGCTTCTTCTGAGGGTCCGGCCCAGTACTTC
TRBV5-1	TRBJ2-1	-	large	CASSLDSGDQQFF	TGCGCCAGCAGCTTGGATTCGGGGGACCAGCAGTTCTTC
TRBV25-1	TRBJ1-1	-	medium-sized	CASRGNTEAFF	TGTGCCAGCAGGGGGAACACTGAAGCTTTCTTT